This T cell receptor (beta chain) stems from a study of shared clonotypes between healthy human individuals. Study observations and caveats: Blood alone was sampled, and tissue repertoires likely differ.

Points on this clone: The target antigen is unknown.

The germline CDR1 and CDR2 sequences are MNHEY and SMNVEV (reference sequence). The CDR3 is 18 amino acids. V trimming: 6 bases; J trimming: 2 bases; junction bases outside the gene matches: 11. Using immunoSEQ multiplex PCR, the repertoire was profiled, and TCRdb retains in-frame clones only, with some absent. The table has about 1.5 million clones, under 99% seen once. The source is a young man in good health. This rearrangement joins TRBV27 to TRBJ2-1; TRBD2 matches at 12 bases. Sample: naive CD4+ T cells sorted from blood. Subset: CD45RA+ positively selected. The CDR3 here is CASRPGLAGRHTYNEQFF. CDR3 DNA: TGTGCCAGCAGGCCGGGACTAGCGGGTCGCCATACCTACAATGAGCAGTTCTTC.